This T cell receptor beta chain emerged from a study of early T cells in non-severe SARS-CoV-2 infection. Looking at the study overall: Sequencing was performed on bulk RNA from unsorted whole blood, leaving chains unpaired.

This clonotype was counted at least ten times. Its antigen is unidentified. Germline assignment: CDR1 MNHEY and CDR2 SMNVEV (reference sequence). The CDR3 contains 13 residues. Trimming pared 3 bases from V and 0 bases from J, leaving 6 bases between. Study outcomes and limitations: Matching against VDJdb likely underestimated virus-specific expansions, favoring anti-spike CD8.

Unique molecular identifiers were affixed to single, distinct cDNA molecules. TCRdb reprocessed the 5' RACE reads with MiXCR, giving one entry per CDR3 protein. The table lists under 45,000 distinct CDR3 sequences, roughly 5% of them singletons. This receptor was taken from an adult who was a healthcare worker with PCR-confirmed SARS-CoV-2 infection or an uninfected control (not recorded which). The starting material was whole blood, obtained at baseline. This chain uses TRBV27 with TRBJ2-7; D unclear. Written as DNA, the CDR3 is TGTGCCAGCAGTTTCGAGAGCTCCTACGAGCAGTACTTC. This gives the protein CASSFESSYEQYF.